These 2 T cell receptor beta chains share one sample of origin, sequenced in a study of blood T cell repertoires in COVID-19. This table comes from immunoSEQ multiplex PCR, and its TCRdb copy is limited to in-frame clones, with some not included. The sample has about 52,000 clones; over 80% are singletons. The source material was peripheral blood. These receptors came from a man in his sixties or seventies with active COVID-19.

The chain has TRBV6-2 or TRBV6-3 and TRBJ2-1, with 7 positions matching TRBD2. Trimming cost V 4 bases and J 0 bases; bases outside gene matches: 0. This CDR3 region has 14 residues. Germline-derived CDR1 and CDR2 are MNHEY and SVGEGT. In nucleotides, the CDR3 is TGTGCCAGCAGTTGGGGGGGCTCCTACAATGAGCAGTTCTTC. It translates to CASSWGGSYNEQFF.

V gene TRBV5-1 combines with J gene TRBJ2-2; the match to TRBD1 covers 9 bases. Looked up from germline, CDR1 is SGHRS and CDR2 is YFSETQ. The CDR3 length is 16 residues. The V gene end was trimmed by 4 bases and the J gene end by 1 base; junction bases not matched to a gene: 5. The CDR3 nucleotides read TGCGCCAGCAGCGCGAGACAGGGGGGGAACACCGGGGAGCTGTTTTTT. Protein product: CASSARQGGNTGELFF.